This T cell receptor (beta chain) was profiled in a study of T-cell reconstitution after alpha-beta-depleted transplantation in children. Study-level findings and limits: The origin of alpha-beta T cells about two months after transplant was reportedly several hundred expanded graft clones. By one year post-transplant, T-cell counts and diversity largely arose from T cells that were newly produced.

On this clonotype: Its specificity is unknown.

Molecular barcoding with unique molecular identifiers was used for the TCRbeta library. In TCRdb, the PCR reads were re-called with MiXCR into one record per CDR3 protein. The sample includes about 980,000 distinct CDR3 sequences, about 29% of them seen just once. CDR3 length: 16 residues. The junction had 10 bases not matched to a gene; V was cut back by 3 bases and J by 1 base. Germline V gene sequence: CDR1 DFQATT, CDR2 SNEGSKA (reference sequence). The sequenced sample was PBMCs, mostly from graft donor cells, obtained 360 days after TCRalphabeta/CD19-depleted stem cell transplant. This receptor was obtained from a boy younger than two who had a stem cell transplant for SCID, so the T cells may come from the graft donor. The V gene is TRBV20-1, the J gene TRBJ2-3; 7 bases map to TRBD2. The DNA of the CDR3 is TGCAGTGCTAGGGGCCCACTAGCGTTGGGCACAGATACGCAGTATTTT. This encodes CSARGPLALGTDTQYF.